The 10 T cell receptor beta chains presented below share a single source sample, sequenced in a study of breast tumors, draining lymph nodes, adjacent tissues. Samples came from axillary lymph nodes draining the breast cancer. In TCRdb, the multiplex PCR reads were re-called with MiXCR into one record per CDR3 protein. The sample contains some 170,000 distinct CDR3 sequences, 25% to 40% of which appear only once. What was sequenced was axillary lymph node tissue. The receptors were sampled from a female donor with breast cancer. Some clones in this sample may be carry-over from other donors' samples.

This clonotype has a count of ten or more. This chain joins TRBV4-1 and TRBJ1-2, with D hard to call. This CDR3 has 14 residues. V gave up 2 bases and J gave up 1 base, with 8 bases separating them. CDR1 MGHRA and CDR2 YSYEKL come from the germline V gene. Here the CDR3 DNA reads TGCGCCAGCAGCCAACGCGTACGTAACTATGGCTACACCTTC. It codes for CASSQRVRNYGYTF.

V usage is TRBV7-9 and J usage is TRBJ2-5, with 9 bases that match TRBD1. This CDR3 comprises 16 residues. With 3 bases clipped from V and 9 bases from J, the junction kept 14 bases outside the gene matches. In germline, CDR1 is SEHNR, CDR2 FQNEAQ (reference sequence). In DNA, the CDR3 is TGTGCCAGCAGCTTGGTGGGGACAGGGCTTCGGGGGGCCCAGTACTTC. Protein product: CASSLVGTGLRGAQYF.

This clonotype was recorded many times. The chain carries TRBV6-1 and TRBJ2-3; D might be TRBD1 (5 bases). Germline V lookup: CDR1 MNHNS, CDR2 SASEGT. V was trimmed by 4 bases and J by 2 bases, leaving 10 bases between them. The CDR3 contains 14 residues. The DNA of the CDR3 is TGTGCCAGCAGTGGGCCACAGGTCACAGATACGCAGTATTTT. Translating gives CASSGPQVTDTQYF.

This clonotype was observed a handful of times. The junction shows a germline mismatch at one end, possibly a read error. The chain joins TRBV10-3 to TRBJ1-1, with TRBD1 matching 7 bases. Per the germline V gene, CDR1 is ENHRY and CDR2 is SYGVKD. The CDR3 sequence is 13 residues long. The CDR3 loop reads CAISGQGDTEASF. In DNA form, the CDR3 reads TGTGCCATCAGTGGGCAGGGGGACACTGAAGCTTCCTTT.

In the case of this clonotype: A read error may account for a junction end that differs from germline. The chain combines TRBV3-1 with TRBJ1-2; no definite D call. Germline V CDR1 and CDR2: LGHDT, YNNKEL (reference sequence). The CDR3 spans 11 residues. CDR3 DNA sequence: TGCGCCAGCAGCCAAGATTATGGCTACACCTTC. Residues: CASSQDYGYTF. Full variable domain (missing parts from reference TRBV3-1 and TRBJ1-2): DTAVSQTPKYLVTQMGNDKSIKCEQNLGHDTMYWYKQDSKKFLKIMFSYNNKELIINETVPNRFSPKSPDKAHLNLHINSLELGDSAVYFCASSQDYGYTFGSGTRLTVV.

This clonotype occurred a few times. A much larger clone differs by one base, so this may be a read error. The genes are TRBV13 and TRBJ2-7; 16 positions agree with TRBD2. Germline V gene lookup returns CDR1 PRHDT and CDR2 FYEKMQ (reference sequence). Trimming cost V 5 bases and J 6 bases; bases outside gene matches: 4. This CDR3 spans 15 amino acids. CDR3 loop: CASSGTSGGASEQYF. The CDR3, as DNA: TGTGCCAGCAGCGGGACTAGCGGGGGGGCGAGCGAGCAGTACTTC.

This clonotype occurred many times. V is TRBV24-1 and J is TRBJ1-2; D uncertain. The CDR3 covers 15 residues. Germline CDR1 reads KGHDR; CDR2 reads SFDVKD. With 1 base removed from V and 2 bases from J, the gap between germline ends came to 10 bases. CDR3 sequence: CATSDFEGGNYGYTF. The CDR3, as DNA: TGTGCCACCAGTGATTTCGAGGGTGGAAACTATGGCTACACCTTC.

This clonotype was found many times. The J gene is TRBJ1-5, the V gene TRBV6-1; TRBD1 aligns across 8 bases. J lost 3 bases, V lost 6 bases, and 7 bases had no gene match. The germline V gene encodes CDR1 MNHNS and CDR2 SASEGT. The CDR3 extends over 15 amino acids. The CDR3 loop reads CASRVDRAANQPQHF. The CDR3 region has the DNA TGTGCCAGCAGAGTGGACAGGGCAGCCAATCAGCCCCAGCATTTT.

As regards this clonotype: A read error may account for a junction end that differs from germline. The chain carries TRBV5-1 and TRBJ1-1; D not certain. The germline gives CDR1 SGHRS, CDR2 YFSETQ. This CDR3 region has 16 residues. CDR3: CASSLTRRTMNAEAFF. CDR3 nucleotide sequence: TGTGCCAGCAGCTTAACCCGGCGGACTATGAACGCTGAAGCTTTCTTT.

The rearrangement links TRBV27 to TRBJ1-2, with 9 bases aligning to TRBD1. Per the germline V gene, CDR1 is MNHEY and CDR2 is SMNVEV (reference sequence). CDR3 length equals 15 residues. J lost 4 bases, V lost 5 bases, and 8 bases had no gene match. CDR3 nucleotides: TGTGCCAGCAGTAGAACAGGGGGCTGGGGCTATGGCTACACCTTC. The encoded protein is CASSRTGGWGYGYTF.